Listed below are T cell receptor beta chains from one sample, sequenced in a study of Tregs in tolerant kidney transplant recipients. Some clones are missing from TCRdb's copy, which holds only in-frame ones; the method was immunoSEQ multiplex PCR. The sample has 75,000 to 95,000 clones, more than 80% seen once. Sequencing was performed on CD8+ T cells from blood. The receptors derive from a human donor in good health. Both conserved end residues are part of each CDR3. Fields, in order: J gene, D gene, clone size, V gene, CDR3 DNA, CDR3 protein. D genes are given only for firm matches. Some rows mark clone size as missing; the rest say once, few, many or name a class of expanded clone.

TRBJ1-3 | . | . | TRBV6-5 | TGTGCCAGCAGTTACGATGGCCACTCTGGAAACACCATATATTTT | CASSYDGHSGNTIYF
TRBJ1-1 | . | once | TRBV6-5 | TGTGCCGTAGGGATATTGAACACTGAAGCTTTCTTT | CAVGILNTEAFF
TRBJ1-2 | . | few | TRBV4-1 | TGCGCCAGCAGCCTAAACCAAGGGAAGGATGGCTACACCTTC | CASSLNQGKDGYTF
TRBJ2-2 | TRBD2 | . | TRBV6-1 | TGTGCCAGCAGTTCCCAGCGGGAGGTAGCCGGGGAGCTGTTTTTT | CASSSQREVAGELFF
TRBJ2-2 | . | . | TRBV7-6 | TGTGCCAGCAGCTTTCGAATCCAGGGGGGGGACACCGGGGAGCTGTTTTTT | CASSFRIQGGDTGELFF
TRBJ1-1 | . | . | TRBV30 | TGTGCCTGGAGTGTACAGGCAGGCCCCTTACTGGCCGTGCAAGCTTTCTTT | CAWSVQAGPLLAVQAFF
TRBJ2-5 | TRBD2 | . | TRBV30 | TGTGCCTGGAGGACCGGGACTAGCGACAAAGAGACCCAGTACTTC | CAWRTGTSDKETQYF
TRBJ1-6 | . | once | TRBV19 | TGTGCCAGTAGTATAGACGACAATTACAATTCACCCCTCCACTTT | CASSIDDNYNSPLHF
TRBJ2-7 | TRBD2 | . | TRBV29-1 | TGCAGCGTTGTCCCCCGACTAGCGGGAACTCCCTACGAGCAGTACTTC | CSVVPRLAGTPYEQYF
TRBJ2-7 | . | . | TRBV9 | TGTGCCAGCAGCGCCCCCGAAGTAGGAAGGAGAAACGAGCAGTACTTC | CASSAPEVGRRNEQYF
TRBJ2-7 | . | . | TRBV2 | TGTGCCAGCAGTTTCAAGGAGCAGTACTTC | CASSFKEQYF
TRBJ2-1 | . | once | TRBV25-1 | TGTGCCAGCAGTGAACTGGAAATGGGCGACGCCAATGAGCAGTTCTTC | CASSELEMGDANEQFF
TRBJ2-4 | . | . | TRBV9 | TGTGCCAGCAGCGTAGACGGGTCAGCCAAAAACATTCAGTACTTC | CASSVDGSAKNIQYF
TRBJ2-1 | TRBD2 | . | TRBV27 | TGTGCCAGCAGTTTATCAACAGCGGGAGGGCCTTACAATGAGCAGTTCTTC | CASSLSTAGGPYNEQFF
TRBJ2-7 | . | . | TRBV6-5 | TGTGCCAGCAGTGTCCTTGGACTCTTATCCCACGAGCAGTACTTC | CASSVLGLLSHEQYF
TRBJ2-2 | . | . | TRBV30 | TGTGCCTGGAGTATGACAGGATCGGACACCGGGGAGCTGTTTTTT | CAWSMTGSDTGELFF
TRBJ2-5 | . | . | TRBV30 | TGTGCCTGGAGTGTCTGGGAGACCCAGTACTTC | CAWSVWETQYF
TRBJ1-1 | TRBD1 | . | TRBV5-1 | TGCGCCAGCAGCGTCGGGACAGGGGGGTTTACTGAAGCTTTCTTT | CASSVGTGGFTEAFF
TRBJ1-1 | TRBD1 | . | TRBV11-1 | TGTGCCAGCAGCTTAAGACAGGGTATCACTGAAGCTTTCTTT | CASSLRQGITEAFF
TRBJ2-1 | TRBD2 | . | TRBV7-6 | TGTGCCAGCAGCTTAGGGCGGGAGGCCGGGGTTTACAATGAGCAGTTCTTC | CASSLGREAGVYNEQFF
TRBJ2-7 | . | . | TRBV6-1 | TGTGCCAGCAGTGAAGCTGGGTTCTTGACCTACGAGCAGTACTTC | CASSEAGFLTYEQYF
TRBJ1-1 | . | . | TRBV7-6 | TGTGCCAGCAGCTTGGGCGCTGAGGTAATTCTAAACACTGAAGCTTTCTTT | CASSLGAEVILNTEAFF
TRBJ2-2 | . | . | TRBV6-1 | TGTGCCAGCAGTGAGGGGGGGGCCGAGACCGGGGAGCTGTTTTTT | CASSEGGAETGELFF
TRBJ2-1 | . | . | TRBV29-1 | TGCAGCGTTGGCACCCGGGACATGGGATATGAGCAGTTCTTC | CSVGTRDMGYEQFF
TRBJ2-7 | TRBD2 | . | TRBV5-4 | TGTGCCAGCAGCATCGCCCCACTAGCGGGACCCACCAACGAGCAGTACTTC | CASSIAPLAGPTNEQYF
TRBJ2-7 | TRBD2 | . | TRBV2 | TGTGCCAGCACCCAATGGACTAGCGGCTACGAGCAGTACTTC | CASTQWTSGYEQYF
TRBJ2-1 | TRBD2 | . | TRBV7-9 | TGTGCCAGCAGCTTAGCGGAAAAGAGCGGGAGGGCCGATTATGAGCAGTTCTTC | CASSLAEKSGRADYEQFF
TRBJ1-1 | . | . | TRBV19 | TGTGCCAGTAGTCTCGGACCGGGGATGGAAGCTTTCTTT | CASSLGPGMEAFF
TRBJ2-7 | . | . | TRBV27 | TGTGCCAGCAGTTTAACGCCTGGCAGGGGGGCCTACGAGCAGTACTTC | CASSLTPGRGAYEQYF
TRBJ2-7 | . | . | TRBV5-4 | TGTGCCAGCAGCCCCGGGGACACGTATTCCTACGAGCAGTACTTC | CASSPGDTYSYEQYF
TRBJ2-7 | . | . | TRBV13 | TGTGCCAGCAGAACCATGGGAGACTCCTACGAGCAGTACTTC | CASRTMGDSYEQYF
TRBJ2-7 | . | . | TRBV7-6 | TGTGCCAGCAGCACTTGGACGCTCCGGGAGCAGTACTTC | CASSTWTLREQYF
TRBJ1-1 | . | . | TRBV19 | TGTGCCAGTAGTTTCGCAGGAGGGGGTTTAGAAGCTTTCTTT | CASSFAGGGLEAFF
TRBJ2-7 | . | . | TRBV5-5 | TGTGCCAGCAGCTCCGCAGGGCACGAGCAGTACTTC | CASSSAGHEQYF
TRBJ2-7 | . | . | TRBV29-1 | TGCAGCGTAGGAAGGACAGGGAGGGTGACCGAGCAGTACTTC | CSVGRTGRVTEQYF
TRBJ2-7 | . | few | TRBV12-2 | TGTGCAAGTCGTTATAGCCCCCCCCACGAGCAGTACTTC | CASRYSPPHEQYF
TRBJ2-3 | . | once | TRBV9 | TGTGCCAGCTCGTCGGGACTCACGATTTGGGATACGCAGTATTTT | CASSSGLTIWDTQYF
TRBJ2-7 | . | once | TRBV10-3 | TGTGCCATCAGTGTAGGAGGCCCCTACGAGCAGTACTTC | CAISVGGPYEQYF
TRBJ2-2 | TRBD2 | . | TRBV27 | TGTGCCAGCAGTCTCGAGACTAGCGGGAGTCTTGTCGGGGAGCTGTTTTTT | CASSLETSGSLVGELFF
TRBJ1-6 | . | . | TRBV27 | TGTGCCAGCAGTTTATCGAGGCTAAGCTCCTATAATTCACCCCTCCACTTT | CASSLSRLSSYNSPLHF
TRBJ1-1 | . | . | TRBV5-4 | TGTGCCAGCAGCCTTAGGACCATGAACACTGAAGCTTTCTTT | CASSLRTMNTEAFF
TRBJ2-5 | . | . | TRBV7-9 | TGTGCCAGCAGCTTGTTGGGAAACCAAGAGACCCAGTACTTC | CASSLLGNQETQYF
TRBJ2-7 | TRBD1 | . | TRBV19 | TGTGCCAGTAGTATCCCAGACAGGGTCGACTACGAGCAGTACTTC | CASSIPDRVDYEQYF
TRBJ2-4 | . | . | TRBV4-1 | TGCGCCAGCAGCCAGAGCCCCGACGGGACATCGAAGAATCAGTACTTC | CASSQSPDGTSKNQYF
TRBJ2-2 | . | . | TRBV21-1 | TGTGCCAGCAGCTCAGGCAGGGAGTTGGGGGAGCTGTTTTTT | CASSSGRELGELFF
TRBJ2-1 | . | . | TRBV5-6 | TGTGCCAGCAGCTTTGGAGTGGACAATGAGCAGTTCTTC | CASSFGVDNEQFF